What follows are 26 T cell receptor beta chains derived from one specimen sequenced in a study of blood T cells in healthy people across ages. It was with a sample-barcoded 5' primer and a J-beta primer mix that a second PCR of about 6 to 12 cycles was run. One entry per CDR3 protein, called by TCRdb with MiXCR from the 5' RACE reads. The sample yields roughly 830,000 distinct CDR3 sequences, around 62% seen once. Sequencing was performed on blood. The receptors stem from a man aged 25 to 40 in good health.

The chain is built from TRBV15 and TRBJ2-3, with 10 nucleotides matching TRBD2. V dropped 1 base and J dropped 2; count of bases not matched to a gene: 3. Germline V gene data show CDR1 as LNHNV and CDR2 as YYDKDF (reference sequence). This CDR3 contains 16 residues. The CDR3 here is CATSRATSGYTDTQYF. As DNA, the CDR3 is TGTGCCACCAGCAGAGCGACTAGCGGGTACACAGATACGCAGTATTTT.

A remark on this clonotype: A much larger clone sits a single nucleotide away, making a read error possible. This rearrangement joins TRBV29-1 to TRBJ1-2; a weak D match, TRBD1 (5 bases). The CDR3 covers 12 residues. Germline assignment: CDR1 SQVTM and CDR2 ANQGSEA. The CDR3 bases are TGCATCGCCAGGACATCTAACTATGGCTACACCTTC. It codes for CIARTSNYGYTF.

The chain couples TRBV7-2 to TRBJ2-5; 7 positions match TRBD1. This CDR3 spans 14 amino acids. Germline values: CDR1 SGHTA, CDR2 FQGNSA. With V trimmed by 4 bases and J by 6 bases, 8 bases remained unmatched. CDR3 residues: CASSSGTARQTQYF. CDR3 coding DNA: TGTGCCAGCAGCTCCGGGACAGCGCGGCAGACCCAGTACTTC. Using reference TRBV7-2 and TRBJ2-5 for the parts outside the CDR3, the full variable domain is GAGVSQSPSNKVTEKGKDVELRCDPISGHTALYWYRQSLGQGLEFLIYFQGNSAPDKSGLPSDRFSAERTGGSVSTLTIQRTQQEDSAVYLCASSSGTARQTQYFGPGTRLLVL.

This clonotype was seen more than once but under ten times. The chain links TRBV28 to TRBJ2-4; TRBD2 agrees at 8 bases. This CDR3 is built from 14 residues. V was pared by 5 bases and J by 13 bases, with 13 bases of the junction left unmatched. CDR1 is MDHEN, CDR2 SYDVKM, per germline. The CDR3 DNA is TGTGCCAGCAGTCTGCCGGGGGGGGCAAGGGAGCAGTACTTC. This codes for CASSLPGGAREQYF.

The V and J genes are TRBV6-2 or TRBV6-3 and TRBJ1-1, with no clear D. Deletions cut 5 bases from V and 1 base from J, with 11 bases between. CDR3 size: 14 residues. CDR1 and CDR2 (germline): MNHEY, SVGEGT. CDR3 sequence: CASSDDPGNTEAFF. As DNA, the CDR3 is TGTGCCAGCAGTGACGACCCAGGGAACACTGAAGCTTTCTTT.

The CDR3 protein is CASSFLRQETQYF. The DNA for the CDR3 is TGTGCCAGCAGCTTCCTCCGCCAAGAGACCCAGTACTTC. The gene calls are TRBV11-2 and TRBJ2-5, with D hard to call. The CDR3 covers 13 residues. The germline V and J ends were trimmed by 3 bases and 1 base, with 6 bases remaining between them. In germline, CDR1 is SGHAT, CDR2 FQNNGV.

V usage is TRBV2 and J usage is TRBJ1-2, with D perhaps TRBD1 (5 bases). CDR1 is SNHLY and CDR2 is FYNNEI in the germline V gene. CDR3 size: 13 residues. The germline V and J ends were trimmed by 2 bases and 6 bases, with 10 bases remaining between them. DNA of the CDR3: TGTGCCAGCAGTGAACAGGGATTAGATGGCTACACCTTC. Residues: CASSEQGLDGYTF. Using reference TRBV2 and TRBJ1-2 for the parts outside the CDR3, the full variable domain is EPEVTQTPSHQVTQMGQEVILRCVPISNHLYFYWYRQILGQKVEFLVSFYNNEISEKSEIFDDQFSVERPDGSNFTLKIRSTKLEDSAMYFCASSEQGLDGYTFGSGTRLTVV.

This clonotype was seen just once. The rearrangement links TRBV27 to TRBJ2-1, with D tentatively TRBD2 (6 bases). The J call may be faulty, since TRBJ2-7 better matches the DNA end. CDR3 length equals 14 residues. Germline CDR1 is MNHEY and CDR2 is SMNVEV (reference sequence). The chain's CDR3 is CASRAGSSYNEQYF. The CDR3 DNA reads TGTGCCAGCCGGGCGGGGAGCTCCTACAATGAGCAGTACTTC.

This clonotype was detected only a few times. DNA of the CDR3: TGCAGTGCTACCTCGGGACAGGGAGTATCCTTTGGCGAGCAGTACTTC. This encodes CSATSGQGVSFGEQYF. This chain uses TRBV20-1 with TRBJ2-7; TRBD1 aligns across 9 bases. V lost 4 bases, J lost 6 bases, and 16 bases stayed unmatched. Germline CDR1 DFQATT, CDR2 SNEGSKA (reference sequence). CDR3 size: 16 residues.

The J gene is TRBJ2-5, the V gene TRBV5-1; 8 bases map to TRBD2. Germline CDR1 SGHRS, CDR2 YFSETQ. Germline trimming cut 2 bases from V and 0 bases from J; bases unmatched to any gene: 9. CDR3 length equals 17 residues. The CDR3 spells CASSFERGGTYQETQYF. The CDR3 DNA sequence: TGCGCCAGCAGCTTCGAACGGGGGGGAACGTACCAAGAGACCCAGTACTTC.

This sequence joins TRBV5-1 and TRBJ1-2; TRBD1 matches 8 bases. The V and J ends lost 3 bases and 6 bases, in that order; junction bases with no gene match: 7. The CDR3 is 14 residues long. CDR1 SGHRS and CDR2 YFSETQ come from the germline V gene. The CDR3 loop reads CASSSGQGIDGYTF. DNA of the CDR3: TGCGCCAGCAGCTCCGGACAGGGAATTGATGGCTACACCTTC. Full variable domain (missing parts from reference TRBV5-1 and TRBJ1-2): KAGVTQTPRYLIKTRGQQVTLSCSPISGHRSVSWYQQTPGQGLQFLFEYFSETQRNKGNFPGRFSGRQFSNSRSEMNVSTLELGDSALYLCASSSGQGIDGYTFGSGTRLTVV.

This clonotype was recorded at least ten times. The genes are TRBV10-3 and TRBJ2-7; D may be TRBD1 or TRBD2 (5 bases each). This CDR3 has 12 amino acids. Germline CDR1 reads ENHRY; CDR2 reads SYGVKD. The V gene lost 6 bases and the J gene lost 6 bases, with 12 bases spanning the gap. The CDR3 DNA is TGTGCCATCAGCCCCGGGACGCCCGAGCAGTACTTC. As protein: CAISPGTPEQYF.

The chain uses TRBV20-1 and TRBJ2-1, with D perhaps TRBD1 (5 bases). Trimming took 8 bases from V and 7 from J, leaving 21 bases between them. CDR3 length: 14 residues. The germline V gene encodes CDR1 DFQATT and CDR2 SNEGSKA (reference sequence). CDR3 bases: TGCAGTTCCCAGGGCTCGATCCTGGCTAATGAGCAGTTCTTC. Amino acid sequence: CSSQGSILANEQFF.

This clonotype was detected a few times. The CDR3 DNA reads TGCAGTGCCGAGGACCACGAGCAGTACTTC. The encoded protein is CSAEDHEQYF. The V gene is TRBV20-1, the J gene TRBJ2-4; no definite D call. The end of the DNA fits TRBJ2-7 better, so the J call may be wrong. Germline values: CDR1 DFQATT, CDR2 SNEGSKA (reference sequence). The CDR3 extends over 10 amino acids.

The count of this clonotype is one. The chain is built from TRBV20-1 and TRBJ1-5; 8 nucleotides align to TRBD1. The germline V gene has CDR1 DFQATT and CDR2 SNEGSKA (reference sequence). The CDR3 is 12 residues long. Germline trimming cut 3 bases from V and 8 bases from J; bases unmatched to any gene: 3. The CDR3: CSASDRGKPQHF. For the CDR3, the DNA is TGCAGTGCTAGCGACAGGGGTAAGCCCCAGCATTTT.

This chain connects TRBV20-1 to TRBJ1-5; tentatively, D is TRBD1 (5 bases). This CDR3 comprises 13 residues. Germline V gene data show CDR1 as DFQATT and CDR2 as SNEGSKA (reference sequence). V was clipped by 6 bases and J by 3 bases, with 12 bases between them. CDR3 coding DNA: TGCAGTGCCTCGACAGTCCACAATCAGCCCCAGCATTTT. It codes for CSASTVHNQPQHF.

This clonotype has only a few counts. The chain links TRBV20-1 to TRBJ2-1; the D gene is possibly TRBD1 (5 bases). Trimming pared 3 bases from V and 7 bases from J, leaving 16 bases between. This CDR3 region has 14 residues. CDR1 is DFQATT and CDR2 is SNEGSKA in the germline V gene (reference sequence). DNA of the CDR3: TGCAGTGCTAGGGATCCTCAGGGCTCGAATGAGCAGTTCTTC. Translating gives CSARDPQGSNEQFF.

The sample holds one count of this clonotype. The rearrangement uses TRBV7-9 and TRBJ2-1, with D possibly matching TRBD1 (5 bases). V lost 2 bases and J 1 base, leaving 15 bases between the germline ends. Germline-derived CDR1 and CDR2 are SEHNR and FQNEAQ (reference sequence). The CDR3 has 17 residues. The CDR3 is CASSLNQGRRSYNEQFF. Here the CDR3 DNA reads TGTGCCAGCAGCTTAAACCAGGGCAGACGTTCCTACAATGAGCAGTTCTTC.

A few counts support this clonotype. This CDR3 reads CASSSTGHYSGANVLTF. CDR3 DNA: TGTGCCAGCAGCAGTACGGGCCACTACTCTGGGGCCAACGTCCTGACTTTC. The chain is built from TRBV7-2 and TRBJ2-6; D not certain. The germline V gene encodes CDR1 SGHTA and CDR2 FQGNSA. The CDR3 loop spans 17 amino acids. Trimming removed 5 bases from V and 0 bases from J, with 14 bases in between.

The sample holds many counts of this clonotype. J is TRBJ2-1 and V is TRBV12-3 or TRBV12-4, with D uncertain. This CDR3 region has 11 residues. V was clipped by 4 bases and J by 6 bases, with 4 bases between them. The chain's CDR3 is CASSSLNEQFF. The CDR3 coding sequence is TGTGCCAGCAGTTCCCTCAATGAGCAGTTCTTC.

V gene TRBV3-1 combines with J gene TRBJ2-5; D is unresolved. From germline, CDR1 is LGHDT and CDR2 YNNKEL (reference sequence). The CDR3 covers 13 residues. Trimming took 6 bases from V and 3 from J, leaving 11 bases between them. CDR3 in amino acids: CASRGTSEETQYF. Here the CDR3 DNA reads TGTGCCAGCAGGGGAACATCCGAAGAGACCCAGTACTTC.

J is TRBJ1-5 and V is TRBV7-2; D is ambiguous. The CDR3 consists of 13 residues. Trimming stripped 5 bases from V and 5 bases from J, with 10 bases between. Germline assignment: CDR1 SGHTA and CDR2 FQGNSA. The CDR3 spells CASSVKLDQPQHF. CDR3 DNA sequence: TGTGCCAGCAGCGTAAAATTGGATCAGCCCCAGCATTTT.

This sequence joins TRBV29-1 and TRBJ2-3; 16 bases map to TRBD2. Trimming took 5 bases from V and 3 from J; bases not matched to a gene: 11. This CDR3 contains 18 residues. The germline V gene has CDR1 SQVTM and CDR2 ANQGSEA. CDR3 amino acids: CSVKGLAGGRGMTDTQYF. In DNA form, the CDR3 reads TGCAGCGTTAAGGGACTAGCGGGGGGGCGAGGAATGACAGATACGCAGTATTTT.

The chain carries TRBV6-6 and TRBJ1-6; D perhaps matches TRBD1 (5 bases). Germline values: CDR1 MNHNY, CDR2 SVGAGI (reference sequence). The CDR3 is 16 residues long. Trimming left V 0 bases short and J 0 bases short, with 6 bases between. This chain's CDR3 is CASSYSGDSYNSPLHF. The CDR3 region has the DNA TGTGCCAGCAGTTACTCGGGGGACTCCTATAATTCACCCCTCCACTTT.

The rearrangement links TRBV12-3 or TRBV12-4 to TRBJ2-2, with D hard to call. V lost 5 bases and J 5 bases, leaving 9 bases between the germline ends. There are 13 residues in the CDR3. The CDR3 sequence: CASSRHATGELFF. CDR3 nucleotides: TGTGCCAGCAGTCGACACGCTACCGGGGAGCTGTTTTTT.

The V call is TRBV6-2 or TRBV6-3, the J call TRBJ2-1; D uncertain. The CDR3 is made up of 12 amino acids. Per germline, CDR1 MNHEY and CDR2 SVGEGT. Trimming pared 4 bases from V and 10 bases from J, leaving 11 bases between. The CDR3 nucleotides are TGTGCCAGCAGTTCCCTCGCCAGGGAGCAGTTCTTC. This encodes CASSSLAREQFF.